The clone carrying this TCR beta chain was observed a handful of times. Its antigen is still unknown. There are 12 residues in the CDR3. CDR1 is SGHTA, CDR2 FQGNSA, per germline. V lost 7 bases, J lost 8 bases, and 14 bases lay in between. This specimen belongs to a study of blood T cells in healthy people across ages. Study overall: Using template switching, researchers captured about one barcoded beta molecule for each two T cells.

Study-wide results and caveats: It was not possible, with unsorted PBMCs, to conclusively compare naive and antigen-experienced cells. There were more naive CD4+ cells and higher diversity in long-lived donors than in aged donors.

PCR was performed a second time for roughly 7 to 11 cycles using a sample-barcoded 5' primer and a J-beta primer mix. The authors tagged each cDNA molecule using a template-switch adaptor with 12 random nucleotides. TCRdb redid the calling of the 5' RACE reads with MiXCR, one entry per CDR3 protein. Altogether 1.5 million to 1.8 million distinct CDR3 sequences are present, roughly 43% being singletons, with the ten largest covering more than 4%. Source material: blood. The chain joins TRBV7-2 to TRBJ1-2; possible D gene TRBD1, 5 bases. The TCR sequence derives from a woman between 18 and 30 years old in good health. CDR3 sequence: CASKLSGYGYTF. The CDR3 nucleotides are TGTGCCAGCAAACTATCAGGGTACGGCTACACCTTC.